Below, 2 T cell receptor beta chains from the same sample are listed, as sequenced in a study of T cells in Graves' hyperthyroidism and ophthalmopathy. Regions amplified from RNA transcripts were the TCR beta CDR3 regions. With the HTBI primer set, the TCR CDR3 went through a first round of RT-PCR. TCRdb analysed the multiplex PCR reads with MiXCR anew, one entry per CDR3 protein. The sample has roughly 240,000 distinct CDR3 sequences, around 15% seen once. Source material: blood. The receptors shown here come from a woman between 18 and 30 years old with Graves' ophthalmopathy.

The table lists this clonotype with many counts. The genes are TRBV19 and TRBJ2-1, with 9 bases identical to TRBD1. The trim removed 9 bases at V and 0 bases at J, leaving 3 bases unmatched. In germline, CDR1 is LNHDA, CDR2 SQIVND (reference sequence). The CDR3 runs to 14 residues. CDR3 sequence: CASWDRASYNEQFF. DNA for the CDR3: TGTGCCAGCTGGGACAGGGCCTCCTACAATGAGCAGTTCTTC. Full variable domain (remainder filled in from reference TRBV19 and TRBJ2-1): DGGITQSPKYLFRKEGQNVTLSCEQNLNHDAMYWYRQDPGQGLRLIYYSQIVNDFQKGDIAEGYSVSREKKESFPLTVTSAQKNPTAFYLCASWDRASYNEQFFGPGTRLTVL.

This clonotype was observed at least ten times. The DNA for the CDR3 is TGCGCCAGCAGCGGGGGACAGGGCGGTGAAGCTTTCTTT. Its protein product is CASSGGQGGEAFF. The gene calls are TRBV5-1 and TRBJ1-1, with TRBD1 identical over 9 bases. From germline, CDR1 is SGHRS and CDR2 YFSETQ. CDR3 length: 13 amino acids. J lost 7 bases, V lost 4 bases, and 5 bases had no gene match.